Here is one T cell receptor beta chain with its context. The sample is drawn from a study of blood T cell repertoires in COVID-19. The CDR3 has 14 residues. V trimming: 4 bases; J trimming: 2 bases; junction bases outside the gene matches: 5. CDR1 is LGHDT and CDR2 is YNNKEL in the germline V gene (reference sequence). In terms of age and location, participants ranged from roughly 18 to 90 years and lived in under 30 US areas. Libraries were prepared by immunoSEQ multiplex PCR; TCRdb keeps only in-frame clonotypes and omits some of them. The sample lists hundreds of thousands of clones; around 91% were seen once.

The specimen was PBMCs or T cells enriched from blood (not recorded which). This sequence joins TRBV3-1 (or the pseudogene TRBV3-2) and TRBJ2-7; 7 bases align to TRBD1. This clonotype originated in a woman younger than 35 with acute COVID-19. CDR3 in DNA: TGTGCCAGCAGCCGATCAGGGACAGCCTACGAGCAGTACTTC. Translation gives CASSRSGTAYEQYF.